The clone carrying this T cell receptor (beta chain) has just a few counts. The sample originates from a study of CD8+ T cells in alopecia areata. Study-level background: Scoring of severity for treated patients was based on percentage of affected scalp area.

RNA was extracted and reverse transcribed into cDNA as the sequencing template. Clones were sequenced by immunoSEQ multiplex PCR, and TCRdb holds only the in-frame ones, with some missing. The table records about 200,000 clones, around 65% of them present only once. The CDR3 extends over 15 amino acids. Germline V CDR1 and CDR2: LGHNA, YNFKEQ. V lost 0 bases, J lost 7 bases, and 13 bases lay in between. Treatment indicated: oral pan-JAK inhibitor, 5-10 mg twice daily. The sorting of PBMCs gave CD4+ and CD8+ T cells. The sample was CD4+ T cells sorted from blood, taken at week 4, from a patient treated with tofacitinib. This clonotype originated in a human donor with alopecia areata. The V gene is TRBV4-2, the J gene TRBJ1-5; D perhaps matches TRBD1 (6 bases). The CDR3 reads CASSQDLVGGQPQHF. The CDR3, as DNA: TGTGCCAGCAGCCAAGATCTCGTAGGGGGACAGCCCCAGCATTTT.